Listed below are T cell receptor beta chains from one sample, sequenced in a study of TIL therapy for anti-PD-1-resistant metastatic lung cancer. The protocol was immunoSEQ multiplex PCR, while the TCRdb copy is restricted to in-frame clones and leaves out a portion. The table includes about 100,000 clones, roughly 65% detected once. The sample here was tumor tissue, taken at baseline. The source is a person aged 25-80 years with non-small cell lung cancer. Each CDR3 is given with its conserved first and last residue. D genes are given only for firm matches. Clone size is stated in some rows and not others, as once, few, many or a class when expanded.

V gene	J gene	D gene	clone size	CDR3 protein	CDR3 DNA
TRBV29-1	TRBJ2-2	-	-	CSAGVTGELFF	TGCAGCGCTGGGGTCACCGGGGAGCTGTTTTTT
TRBV19	TRBJ1-6	-	few	CASNSRGSSSPLHF	TGTGCCAGTAACTCGCGGGGTTCGAGTTCACCCCTCCACTTT
TRBV5-8	TRBJ1-3	-	many	CASSLRGHWNTIYF	TGTGCCAGCAGCTTGAGAGGACACTGGAACACCATATATTTT
TRBV29-1	TRBJ2-3	TRBD1	-	CSVEKRQGALTDTQYF	TGCAGCGTTGAAAAACGACAGGGGGCCCTCACAGATACGCAGTATTTT
TRBV7-2	TRBJ2-3	-	-	CASSLGALDTQYF	TGTGCCAGCAGCTTAGGGGCTTTAGATACGCAGTATTTT
TRBV28	TRBJ1-5	-	once	CASTGFSGNQPQHF	TGTGCCAGCACCGGGTTTTCGGGCAATCAGCCCCAGCATTTT
TRBV7-2	TRBJ2-7	-	-	CASSLAGSGDAYEQYF	TGTGCCAGCAGCTTAGCAGGGTCGGGAGACGCCTACGAGCAGTACTTC
TRBV5-5	TRBJ2-5	-	-	CASSSSVYQETQYF	TGTGCCAGCAGCTCGTCAGTATACCAAGAGACCCAGTACTTC
TRBV5-4	TRBJ1-2	-	few	CASKQSGADYGYTF	TGTGCCAGCAAACAGTCGGGGGCGGACTATGGCTACACCTTC
TRBV14	TRBJ1-3	-	-	CASSPGAAGNTIYF	TGTGCCAGCAGCCCGGGGGCTGCAGGAAACACCATATATTTT
TRBV9	TRBJ2-3	-	-	CASSVEGFTDTQYF	TGTGCCAGCAGCGTGGAGGGGTTCACAGATACGCAGTATTTT
TRBV28	TRBJ1-5	TRBD1	many	CASSSRTGGSSNQPQHF	TGTGCCAGCAGTTCAAGGACAGGGGGCTCAAGCAATCAGCCCCAGCATTTT
TRBV10-3	TRBJ1-4	TRBD1	-	CAISEIGTRGDEKLFF	TGTGCCATCAGTGAGATTGGTACCAGGGGGGATGAAAAACTGTTTTTT
TRBV2	TRBJ1-2	TRBD1	-	CASRGQSAAFRGYTF	TGTGCCAGCAGGGGACAGTCCGCCGCTTTTCGTGGCTACACCTTC
TRBV7-8	TRBJ1-1	-	-	CASSPQGYGTEAFF	TGTGCCAGCAGCCCCCAGGGGTATGGCACTGAAGCTTTCTTT
TRBV19	TRBJ1-4	-	-	CASKDFNEKLFF	TGTGCCAGTAAGGACTTTAATGAAAAACTGTTTTTT
TRBV4-2	TRBJ2-5	-	-	CASSQDLARGQETQYF	TGTGCCAGCAGCCAAGATCTTGCTAGGGGCCAAGAGACCCAGTACTTC
TRBV19	TRBJ1-3	-	-	CASSWRGMIGNTIYF	TGTGCCAGTAGTTGGAGGGGAATGATTGGAAACACCATATATTTT
TRBV27	TRBJ1-1	-	-	CASEATMNTEAFF	TGTGCCAGCGAGGCCACGATGAACACTGAAGCTTTCTTT
TRBV5-1	TRBJ2-3	-	once	CASSLGGRSSTDTQYF	TGCGCCAGCAGCTTGGGCGGACGGTCTAGCACAGATACGCAGTATTTT
TRBV28	TRBJ1-4	-	once	CASSLSGRDASEKLFF	TGTGCCAGCAGTTTGTCGGGTCGGGACGCTTCGGAAAAACTGTTTTTT
TRBV28	TRBJ1-2	-	-	CASIRGGEAYGYTF	TGTGCCAGCATTAGGGGGGGAGAGGCCTATGGCTACACCTTC
TRBV9	TRBJ2-7	TRBD1	-	CASSVLSRDRGYEQYF	TGTGCCAGCAGCGTCCTCTCCCGGGACAGGGGCTACGAGCAGTACTTC
TRBV7-8	TRBJ2-2	-	once	CASSFVKKKNTGELFF	TGTGCCAGCAGCTTTGTAAAAAAAAAGAACACCGGGGAGCTGTTTTTT
TRBV11-2	TRBJ1-2	-	-	CASSLSLERDGYTF	TGTGCCAGCAGCTTATCCCTCGAAAGGGATGGCTACACCTTC
TRBV28	TRBJ1-1	-	few	CASSPDARIFF	TGTGCCAGCAGTCCGGACGCCCGGATTTTCTTT
TRBV6-5	TRBJ2-3	-	many	CASSYRAQGTQYF	TGTGCCAGCAGTTACAGGGCCCAGGGTACGCAGTATTTT
TRBV18	TRBJ1-4	-	-	CASSRNRESTEKLFF	TGTGCCAGCTCCCGAAACAGGGAGTCCACTGAAAAACTGTTTTTT
TRBV7-3	TRBJ2-7	TRBD2	-	CASRASGGLGEQYF	TGTGCCAGCAGAGCTAGCGGGGGACTAGGCGAGCAGTACTTC
TRBV2	TRBJ1-2	TRBD1	-	CASSPMDRWNYGYTF	TGTGCCAGCAGCCCCATGGACAGGTGGAACTATGGCTACACCTTC
TRBV6-5	TRBJ2-7	TRBD2	few	CASSYGLAGDSYEQYF	TGTGCCAGCAGTTACGGGTTAGCGGGGGACTCCTACGAGCAGTACTTC
TRBV6-5	TRBJ1-1	-	-	CASKEGLNTEAFF	TGTGCCAGCAAAGAGGGCCTGAACACTGAAGCTTTCTTT
TRBV6-2/TRBV6-3	TRBJ2-5	-	-	CASSYPLTRGGQETQYF	TGTGCCAGCAGTTACCCCTTGACTAGAGGAGGGCAAGAGACCCAGTACTTC
TRBV9	TRBJ2-2	-	few	CASSVRSDANTGELFF	TGTGCCAGCAGCGTAAGGTCGGACGCGAACACCGGGGAGCTGTTTTTT
TRBV6-2/TRBV6-3	TRBJ1-1	-	few	CASSTPRTMNTEAFF	TGTGCCAGCAGCACCCCCCGGACAATGAACACTGAAGCTTTCTTT
TRBV5-1	TRBJ2-5	TRBD2	-	CASSLVLAGMGETQYF	TGCGCCAGCAGCTTGGTACTAGCGGGAATGGGAGAGACCCAGTACTTC
TRBV7-8	TRBJ2-5	-	-	CASSTGRQETQYF	TGTGCCAGCAGCACCGGGCGGCAAGAGACCCAGTACTTC
TRBV9	TRBJ2-2	TRBD1	-	CASSVSGTGDFKGTTGELFF	TGTGCCAGCAGCGTATCCGGGACAGGGGATTTTAAAGGGACAACCGGGGAGCTGTTTTTT
TRBV6-2/TRBV6-3	TRBJ2-3	-	-	CASSYERGTDTQYF	TGTGCCAGCAGTTACGAGCGGGGCACAGATACGCAGTATTTT
TRBV5-3	TRBJ1-2	TRBD1	-	CARSLQGARGYTF	TGTGCCAGAAGCTTGCAGGGGGCGCGGGGCTACACCTTC
TRBV29-1	TRBJ2-3	-	-	CSVEPGVGDTQYF	TGCAGCGTTGAACCAGGGGTCGGAGATACGCAGTATTTT
TRBV28	TRBJ1-5	-	-	CASSLYVSGAGQPQHF	TGTGCCAGCAGTTTATATGTGAGCGGGGCGGGTCAGCCCCAGCATTTT
TRBV18	TRBJ1-4	-	-	CASSRDKSEKLFF	TGTGCCAGCTCACGGGACAAAAGCGAAAAACTGTTTTTT
TRBV24-1	TRBJ2-3	-	-	CATSDLQGKEDTQYF	TGTGCCACCAGTGATTTGCAGGGCAAAGAAGATACGCAGTATTTT
TRBV5-1	TRBJ2-5	-	few	CASSDPNEETQYF	TGCGCCAGCAGCGATCCTAATGAAGAGACCCAGTACTTC
TRBV6-5	TRBJ2-1	TRBD2	once	CASSYGTSGRNEQFF	TGTGCCAGCAGTTACGGGACTAGCGGGAGGAATGAGCAGTTCTTC
TRBV6-5	TRBJ1-6	-	-	CASHRGTGYSPLHF	TGTGCCAGCCACCGGGGTACAGGGTACTCACCCCTCCACTTT
TRBV6-5	TRBJ1-6	TRBD1	once	CASSYSGTGISPLHF	TGTGCCAGCAGTTACTCCGGGACAGGGATTTCACCCCTCCACTTT
TRBV2	TRBJ2-1	-	-	CASKRTYPDNEQFF	TGTGCCAGCAAAAGGACTTATCCCGACAATGAGCAGTTCTTC
TRBV7-9	TRBJ1-4	TRBD1	-	CASSQWTGGNEKLFF	TGTGCCAGCAGCCAGTGGACAGGAGGTAATGAAAAACTGTTTTTT